This T cell receptor beta chain was sequenced in a study of early T cells in non-severe SARS-CoV-2 infection. Background on the study: Investigators sequenced bulk RNA drawn from unsorted whole blood, and chains remained unpaired.

Germline CDR1 and CDR2: MDHEN and SYDVKM. CDR3 size: 12 residues. Trimming removed 5 bases at V and 6 bases at J, with 11 bases between. Study-wide results and caveats: Matching with VDJdb favored anti-spike CD8 responses (missing private and CD4 specificities).

Tagging with unique molecular identifiers was applied to individual cDNA molecules. TCRdb redid the calling of the 5' RACE reads with MiXCR, one entry per CDR3 protein. Among tens of thousands of distinct CDR3 sequences listed, roughly an eighth were seen once. This clonotype was counted between two and nine times. What it recognizes is unknown. This clonotype was obtained from an adult who was a healthcare worker with PCR-confirmed SARS-CoV-2 infection or an uninfected control (not recorded which). The chain uses TRBV28 and TRBJ2-7; unclear D gene. Sequencing was carried out using whole blood. The CDR3 sequence is CASSVGVSEQYF. CDR3 nucleotides: TGTGCCAGCAGTGTAGGTGTGAGCGAGCAGTACTTC.